Sequencing of this T cell receptor (beta chain) was carried out in a study of blood T cell repertoires in COVID-19. Germline CDR1 MNHEY, CDR2 SVGAGI. The CDR3 is made up of 14 amino acids. V shed 2 bases and J 3 bases; nucleotides not matched to a gene: 4. This clone was recorded a few times. Produced via immunoSEQ multiplex PCR; TCRdb's table is partial and in-frame only. The sample contains under 250,000 clones, 84% of which appear only once. This chain joins TRBV6-5 and TRBJ2-7; 7 nucleotides agree with TRBD1. The clonotype was recovered from a woman aged 40 to 49 who had recovered from COVID-19. Sequenced: peripheral blood. The DNA of the CDR3 is TGTGCCAGCAGTTACACCCAGGGGGTCTACGAGCAGTACTTC. Translation: CASSYTQGVYEQYF.